The present TCR beta chain was sequenced within a study of regulatory T cells in long-lasting Graves disease. Study results and caveats: Public clonotype sharing was higher in persistent than newly diagnosed patients. Persistent disease was associated with favored TRBV28 usage and with favored use of TRBJ1-2 and TRBJ2-5. The TCR repertoire of persistent Graves' patients was less diverse than that of newly diagnosed ones.

The junction had 15 bases not matched to a gene; V was cut back by 8 bases and J by 2 bases. The CDR3 consists of 17 residues. The germline V gene has CDR1 MDHEN and CDR2 SYDVKM. According to the study, TCR beta libraries were built with iRepertoire HTBI primers and CDR3-region Arm-PCR. In the original workflow: Analysis of the samples identified 50 to 75 TRBV and 14 TRBJ segments. TCRdb fed the multiplex PCR reads into MiXCR, producing one record per CDR3 protein. These V and J calls rely on TCRdb rather than the paper's analysis. The sample shows approximately 360,000 distinct CDR3 sequences, roughly 23% of them seen only once. In regard to this clonotype: Its specificity is unknown.

Time point described: persistent/refractory GD, antithyroid drugs over 5 years with positive TRAb. The TCR library was made from RNA that had been extracted from PBMCs in TRIzol. This sample comprised peripheral blood mononuclear cells (PBMCs), obtained when the disease was refractory, from a patient treated with antithyroid drugs. This receptor was taken from a woman aged 40 to 49 with Graves disease. The rearrangement joins TRBV28 to TRBJ2-4; 7 positions agree with TRBD1. This chain's CDR3 is CASSPLSVQGSKNIQYF. The CDR3 bases are TGTGCCAGCTCACCCCTCTCCGTACAGGGGTCCAAAAACATTCAGTACTTC.